The source of this T cell receptor beta chain is a study of blood T cell repertoires in COVID-19. About the study: Spain, Italy and the United States supplied samples that represented acute and convalescent COVID-19. The analysed material was cDNA or gDNA that came from T cells, B-cell-depleted T cells, or PBMCs.

Trimming removed 6 bases from V and 4 bases from J, with 15 bases in between. CDR1 and CDR2 from the germline V gene are MNHEY and SMNVEV (reference sequence). The CDR3 spans 14 residues. Across 20 to 25 US areas, participants ranged in age from about 18 to 100 years. Profiling relied on immunoSEQ multiplex PCR, and the TCRdb table lists in-frame clones only, not all of them. The table includes a few hundred thousand clones, roughly 90% detected once. The sequencing input was PBMCs or T cells enriched from blood (not recorded which). This clonotype was sampled from a woman aged 40 to 50 who had recovered from COVID-19. The gene calls are TRBV27 and TRBJ1-2; maybe TRBD1 (6 bases). The CDR3 DNA follows: TGTGCCAGCAGCCCCAGGACAGCCCTCTATGGCTACACCTTC. It specifies CASSPRTALYGYTF.